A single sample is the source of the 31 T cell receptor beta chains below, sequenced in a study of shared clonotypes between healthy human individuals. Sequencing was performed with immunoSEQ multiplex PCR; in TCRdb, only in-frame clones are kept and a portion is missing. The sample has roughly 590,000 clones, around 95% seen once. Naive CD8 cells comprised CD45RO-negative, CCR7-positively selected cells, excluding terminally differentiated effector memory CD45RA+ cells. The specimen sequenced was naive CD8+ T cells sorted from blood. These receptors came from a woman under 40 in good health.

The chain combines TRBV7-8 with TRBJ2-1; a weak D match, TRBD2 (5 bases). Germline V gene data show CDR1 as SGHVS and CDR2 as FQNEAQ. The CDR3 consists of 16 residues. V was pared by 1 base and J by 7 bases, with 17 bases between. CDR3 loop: CASSLGLRTRRNEQFF. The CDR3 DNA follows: TGTGCCAGCAGCTTAGGATTGCGAACTAGGAGGAATGAGCAGTTCTTC.

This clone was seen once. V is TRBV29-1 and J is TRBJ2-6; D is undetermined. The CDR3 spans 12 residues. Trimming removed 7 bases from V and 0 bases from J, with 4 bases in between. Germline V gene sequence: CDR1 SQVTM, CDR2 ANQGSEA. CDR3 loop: CSALSGANVLTF. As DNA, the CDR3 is TGCAGCGCACTCTCTGGGGCCAACGTCCTGACTTTC.

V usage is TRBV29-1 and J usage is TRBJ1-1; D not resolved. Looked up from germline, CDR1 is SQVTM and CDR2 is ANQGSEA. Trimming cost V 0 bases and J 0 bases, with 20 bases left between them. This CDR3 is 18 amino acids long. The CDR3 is CSVEEFSGGSGLNTEAFF. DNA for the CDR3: TGCAGCGTTGAAGAGTTTTCAGGCGGTTCGGGGTTGAACACTGAAGCTTTCTTT. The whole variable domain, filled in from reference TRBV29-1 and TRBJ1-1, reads SAVISQKPSRDICQRGTSLTIQCQVDSQVTMMFWYRQQPGQSLTLIATANQGSEATYESGFVIDKFPISRPNLTFSTLTVSNMSPEDSSIYLCSVEEFSGGSGLNTEAFFGQGTRLTVV.

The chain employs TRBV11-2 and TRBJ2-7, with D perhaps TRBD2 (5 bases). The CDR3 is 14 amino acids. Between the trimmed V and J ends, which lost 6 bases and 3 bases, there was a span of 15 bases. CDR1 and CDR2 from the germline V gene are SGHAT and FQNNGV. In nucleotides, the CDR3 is TGTGCCAGCAGTCTTTCGCCCGGAGGCTACGAGCAGTACTTC. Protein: CASSLSPGGYEQYF.

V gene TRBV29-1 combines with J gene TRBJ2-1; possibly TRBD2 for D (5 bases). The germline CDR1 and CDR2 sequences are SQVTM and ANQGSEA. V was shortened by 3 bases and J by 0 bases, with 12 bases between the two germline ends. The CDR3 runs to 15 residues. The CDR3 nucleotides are TGCAGCGTTGATCGTAGGGAGAGCTCCTACAATGAGCAGTTCTTC. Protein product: CSVDRRESSYNEQFF.

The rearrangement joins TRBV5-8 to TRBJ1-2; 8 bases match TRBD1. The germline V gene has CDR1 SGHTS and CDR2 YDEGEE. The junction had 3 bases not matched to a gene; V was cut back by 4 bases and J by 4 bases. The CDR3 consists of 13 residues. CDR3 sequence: CASSPGQVYGYTF. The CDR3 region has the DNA TGTGCCAGCAGCCCGGGACAGGTCTATGGCTACACCTTC.

The CDR3 DNA reads as TGTGCCAGCAGCCCCGGGGGTTTCGGGGAGCTGTTTTTT. Translation: CASSPGGFGELFF. This rearrangement joins TRBV7-9 to TRBJ2-2; maybe TRBD2 (6 bases). This CDR3 comprises 13 residues. V gave up 5 bases and J gave up 7 bases, with 11 bases separating them. The V gene's germline CDR1 is SEHNR and CDR2 FQNEAQ (reference sequence).

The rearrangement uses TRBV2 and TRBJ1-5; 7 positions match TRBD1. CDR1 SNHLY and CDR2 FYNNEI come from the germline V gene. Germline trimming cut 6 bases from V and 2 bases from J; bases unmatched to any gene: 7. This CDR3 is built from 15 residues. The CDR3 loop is CASSPGTAGNQPQHF. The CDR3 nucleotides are TGTGCCAGCAGCCCCGGGACAGCGGGCAATCAGCCCCAGCATTTT. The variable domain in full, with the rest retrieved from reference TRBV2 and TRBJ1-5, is EPEVTQTPSHQVTQMGQEVILRCVPISNHLYFYWYRQILGQKVEFLVSFYNNEISEKSEIFDDQFSVERPDGSNFTLKIRSTKLEDSAMYFCASSPGTAGNQPQHFGDGTRLSIL.

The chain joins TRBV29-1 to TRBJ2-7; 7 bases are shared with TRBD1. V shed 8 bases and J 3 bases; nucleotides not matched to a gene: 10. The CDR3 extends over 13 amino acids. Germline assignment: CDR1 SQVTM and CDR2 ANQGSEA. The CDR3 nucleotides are TGCAGCTATAAAAGGGACAGAAACTACGAGCAGTACTTC. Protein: CSYKRDRNYEQYF.

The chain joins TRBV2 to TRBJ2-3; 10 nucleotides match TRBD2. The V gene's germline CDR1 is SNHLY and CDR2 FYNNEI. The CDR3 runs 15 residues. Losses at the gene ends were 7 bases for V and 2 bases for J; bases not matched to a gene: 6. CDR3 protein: CASMAGLAVTDTQYF. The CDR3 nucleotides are TGTGCCAGCATGGCCGGACTAGCGGTCACAGATACGCAGTATTTT. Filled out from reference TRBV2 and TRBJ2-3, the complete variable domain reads EPEVTQTPSHQVTQMGQEVILRCVPISNHLYFYWYRQILGQKVEFLVSFYNNEISEKSEIFDDQFSVERPDGSNFTLKIRSTKLEDSAMYFCASMAGLAVTDTQYFGPGTRLTVL.

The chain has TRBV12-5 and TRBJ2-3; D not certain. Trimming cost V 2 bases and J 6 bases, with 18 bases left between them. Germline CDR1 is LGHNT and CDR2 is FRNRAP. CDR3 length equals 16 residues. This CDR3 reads CASGLPTRAGGDTQYF. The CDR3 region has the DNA TGTGCTAGTGGTTTGCCCACAAGGGCCGGTGGGGATACGCAGTATTTT.

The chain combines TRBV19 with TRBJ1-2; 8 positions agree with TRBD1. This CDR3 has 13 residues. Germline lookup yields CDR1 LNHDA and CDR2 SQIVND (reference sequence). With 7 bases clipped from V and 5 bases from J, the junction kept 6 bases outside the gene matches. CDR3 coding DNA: TGTGCCAGTACGGCAGGGGGCACTTATGGCTACACCTTC. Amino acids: CASTAGGTYGYTF.

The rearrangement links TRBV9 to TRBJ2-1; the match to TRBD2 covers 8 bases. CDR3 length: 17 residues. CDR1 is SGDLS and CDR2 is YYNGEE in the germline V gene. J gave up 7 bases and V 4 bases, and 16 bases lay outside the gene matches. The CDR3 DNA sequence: TGTGCCAGCAGCCACAACACCGGGACTAGACGGTCGAATGAGCAGTTCTTC. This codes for CASSHNTGTRRSNEQFF.

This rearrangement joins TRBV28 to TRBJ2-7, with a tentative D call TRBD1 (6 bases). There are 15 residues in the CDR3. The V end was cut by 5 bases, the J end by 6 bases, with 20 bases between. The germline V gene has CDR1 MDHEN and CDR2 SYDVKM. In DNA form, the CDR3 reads TGTGCCAGCAGTGTACACAGGGCCAGGGGTGGCGAGCAGTACTTC. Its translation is CASSVHRARGGEQYF.

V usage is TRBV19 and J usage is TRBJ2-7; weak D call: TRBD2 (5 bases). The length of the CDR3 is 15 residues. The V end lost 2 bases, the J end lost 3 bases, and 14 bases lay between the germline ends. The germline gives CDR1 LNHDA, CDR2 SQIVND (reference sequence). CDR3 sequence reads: CASSISSSPLYEQYF. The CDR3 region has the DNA TGTGCCAGTAGTATATCTTCTAGCCCTCTCTACGAGCAGTACTTC. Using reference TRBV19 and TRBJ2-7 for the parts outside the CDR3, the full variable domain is DGGITQSPKYLFRKEGQNVTLSCEQNLNHDAMYWYRQDPGQGLRLIYYSQIVNDFQKGDIAEGYSVSREKKESFPLTVTSAQKNPTAFYLCASSISSSPLYEQYFGPGTRLTVT.

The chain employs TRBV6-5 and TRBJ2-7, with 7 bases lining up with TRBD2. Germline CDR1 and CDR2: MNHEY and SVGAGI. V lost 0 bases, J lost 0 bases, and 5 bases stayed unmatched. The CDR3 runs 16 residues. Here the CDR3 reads CASSYSTAGSSYEQYF. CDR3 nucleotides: TGTGCCAGCAGTTACTCGACAGCGGGAAGCTCCTACGAGCAGTACTTC.

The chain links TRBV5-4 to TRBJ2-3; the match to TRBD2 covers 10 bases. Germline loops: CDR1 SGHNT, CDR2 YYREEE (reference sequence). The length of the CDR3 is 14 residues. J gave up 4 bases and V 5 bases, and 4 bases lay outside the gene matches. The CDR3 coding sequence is TGTGCCAGCAGAATAGCGGGAGGTGCAGATACGCAGTATTTT. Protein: CASRIAGGADTQYF. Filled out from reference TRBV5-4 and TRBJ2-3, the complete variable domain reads ETGVTQSPTHLIKTRGQQVTLRCSSQSGHNTVSWYQQALGQGPQFIFQYYREEENGRGNFPPRFSGLQFPNYSSELNVNALELDDSALYLCASRIAGGADTQYFGPGTRLTVL.

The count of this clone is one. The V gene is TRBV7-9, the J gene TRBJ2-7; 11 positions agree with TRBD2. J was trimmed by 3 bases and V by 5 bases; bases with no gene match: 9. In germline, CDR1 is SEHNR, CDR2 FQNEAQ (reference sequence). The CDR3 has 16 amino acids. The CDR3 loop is CASSPDLSGRVYEQYF. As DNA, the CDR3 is TGTGCCAGCAGCCCGGACCTTAGCGGGAGGGTCTACGAGCAGTACTTC. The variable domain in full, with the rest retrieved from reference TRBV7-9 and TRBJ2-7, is DTGVSQNPRHKITKRGQNVTFRCDPISEHNRLYWYRQTLGQGPEFLTYFQNEAQLEKSRLLSDRFSAERPKGSFSTLEIQRTEQGDSAMYLCASSPDLSGRVYEQYFGPGTRLTVT.

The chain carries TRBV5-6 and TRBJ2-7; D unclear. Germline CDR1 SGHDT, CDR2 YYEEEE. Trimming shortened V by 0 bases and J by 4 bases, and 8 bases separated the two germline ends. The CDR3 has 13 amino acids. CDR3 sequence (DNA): TGTGCCAGCAGCTTGGGCAGTAATTACGAGCAGTACTTC. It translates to CASSLGSNYEQYF.

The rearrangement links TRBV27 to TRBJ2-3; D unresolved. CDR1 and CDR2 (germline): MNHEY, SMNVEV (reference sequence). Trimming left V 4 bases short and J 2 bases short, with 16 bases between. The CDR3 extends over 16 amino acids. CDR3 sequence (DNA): TGTGCCAGCAGTTCCGAATCCCGCCTTATCACAGATACGCAGTATTTT. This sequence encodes CASSSESRLITDTQYF.

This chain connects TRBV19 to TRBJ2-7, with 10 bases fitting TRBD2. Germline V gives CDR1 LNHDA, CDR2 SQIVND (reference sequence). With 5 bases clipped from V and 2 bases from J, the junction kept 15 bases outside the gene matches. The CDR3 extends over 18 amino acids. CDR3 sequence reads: CASSPGGGLAETTYEQYF. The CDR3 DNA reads TGTGCCAGTAGTCCCGGGGGAGGACTAGCGGAGACAACCTACGAGCAGTACTTC.

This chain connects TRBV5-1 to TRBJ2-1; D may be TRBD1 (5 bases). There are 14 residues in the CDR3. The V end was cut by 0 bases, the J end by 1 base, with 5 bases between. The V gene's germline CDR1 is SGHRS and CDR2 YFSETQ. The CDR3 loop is CASSLEGSYNEQFF. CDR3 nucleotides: TGCGCCAGCAGCTTGGAGGGGTCCTACAATGAGCAGTTCTTC.

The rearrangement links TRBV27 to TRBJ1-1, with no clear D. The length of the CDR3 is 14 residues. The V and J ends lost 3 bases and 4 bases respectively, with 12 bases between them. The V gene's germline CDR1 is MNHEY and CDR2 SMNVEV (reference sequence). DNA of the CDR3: TGTGCCAGCAGTTTGGTGTCGCGGGGCACTGAAGCTTTCTTT. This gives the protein CASSLVSRGTEAFF.

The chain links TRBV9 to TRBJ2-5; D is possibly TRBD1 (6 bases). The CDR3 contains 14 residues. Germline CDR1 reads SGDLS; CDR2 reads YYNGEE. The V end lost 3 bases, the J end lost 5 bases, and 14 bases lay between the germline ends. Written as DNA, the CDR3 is TGTGCCAGCAGCGACGGACAGCCGGGGGAGACCCAGTACTTC. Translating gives CASSDGQPGETQYF.

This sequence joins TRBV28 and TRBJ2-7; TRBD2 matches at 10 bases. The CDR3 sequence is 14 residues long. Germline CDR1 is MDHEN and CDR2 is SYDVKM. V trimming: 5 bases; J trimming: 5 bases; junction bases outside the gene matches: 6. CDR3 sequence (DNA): TGTGCCAGCAGTCAGCGGGAGGGCATCGACGAGCAGTACTTC. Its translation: CASSQREGIDEQYF.

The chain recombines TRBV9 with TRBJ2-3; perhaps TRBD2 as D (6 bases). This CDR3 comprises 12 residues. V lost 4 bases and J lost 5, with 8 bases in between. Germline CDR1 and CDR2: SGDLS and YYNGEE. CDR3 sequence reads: CASSPSEDTQYF. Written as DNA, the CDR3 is TGTGCCAGCAGCCCTAGCGAAGATACGCAGTATTTT.

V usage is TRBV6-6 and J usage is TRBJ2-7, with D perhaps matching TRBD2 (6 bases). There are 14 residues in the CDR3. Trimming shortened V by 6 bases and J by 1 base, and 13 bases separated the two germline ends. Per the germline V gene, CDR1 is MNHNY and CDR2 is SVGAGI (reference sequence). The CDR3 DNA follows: TGTGCCAGCAGAGCCCGGGACTTGTCCTACGAGCAGTACTTC. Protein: CASRARDLSYEQYF.

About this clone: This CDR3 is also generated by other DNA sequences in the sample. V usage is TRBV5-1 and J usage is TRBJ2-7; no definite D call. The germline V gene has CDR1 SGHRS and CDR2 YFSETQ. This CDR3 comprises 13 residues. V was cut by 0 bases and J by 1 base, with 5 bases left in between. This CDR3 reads CASSLGASYEQYF. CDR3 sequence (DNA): TGCGCCAGCAGCTTGGGAGCTTCCTACGAGCAGTACTTC.

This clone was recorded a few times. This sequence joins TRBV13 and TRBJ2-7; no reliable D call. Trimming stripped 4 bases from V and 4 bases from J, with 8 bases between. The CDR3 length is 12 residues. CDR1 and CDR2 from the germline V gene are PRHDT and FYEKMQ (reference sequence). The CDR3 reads CASSSEHYEQYF. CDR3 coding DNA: TGTGCCAGCAGCTCGGAACATTACGAGCAGTACTTC.

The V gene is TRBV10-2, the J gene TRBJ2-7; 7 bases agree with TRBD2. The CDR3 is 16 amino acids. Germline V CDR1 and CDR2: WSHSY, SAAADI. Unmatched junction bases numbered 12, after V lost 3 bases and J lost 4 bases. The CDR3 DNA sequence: TGCGCCAGCAGTGAAACTAGCGCAAGTCCCCCTTACGAGCAGTACTTC. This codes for CASSETSASPPYEQYF.

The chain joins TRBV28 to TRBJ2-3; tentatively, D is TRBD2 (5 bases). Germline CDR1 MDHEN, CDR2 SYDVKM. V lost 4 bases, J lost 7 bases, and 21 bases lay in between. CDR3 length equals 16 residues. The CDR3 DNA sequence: TGTGCCAGCAGTTCCCCTGTCGCGGGTAAACTGTATACGCAGTATTTT. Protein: CASSSPVAGKLYTQYF.